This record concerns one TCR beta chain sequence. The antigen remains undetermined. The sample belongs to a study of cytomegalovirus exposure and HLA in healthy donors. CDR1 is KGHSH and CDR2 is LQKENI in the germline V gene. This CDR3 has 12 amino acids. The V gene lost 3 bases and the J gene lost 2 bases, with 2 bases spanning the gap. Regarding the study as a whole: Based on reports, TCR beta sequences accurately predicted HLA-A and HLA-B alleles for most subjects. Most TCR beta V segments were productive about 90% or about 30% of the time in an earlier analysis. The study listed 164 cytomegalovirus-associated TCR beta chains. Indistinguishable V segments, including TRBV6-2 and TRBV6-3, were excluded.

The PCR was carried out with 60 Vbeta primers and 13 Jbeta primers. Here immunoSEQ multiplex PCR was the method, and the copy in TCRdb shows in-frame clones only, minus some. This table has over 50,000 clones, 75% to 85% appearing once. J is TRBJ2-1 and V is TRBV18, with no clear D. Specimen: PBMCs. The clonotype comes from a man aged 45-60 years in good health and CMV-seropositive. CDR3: CASSPTYNEQFF. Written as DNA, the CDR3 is TGTGCCAGCTCACCTACCTACAATGAGCAGTTCTTC.